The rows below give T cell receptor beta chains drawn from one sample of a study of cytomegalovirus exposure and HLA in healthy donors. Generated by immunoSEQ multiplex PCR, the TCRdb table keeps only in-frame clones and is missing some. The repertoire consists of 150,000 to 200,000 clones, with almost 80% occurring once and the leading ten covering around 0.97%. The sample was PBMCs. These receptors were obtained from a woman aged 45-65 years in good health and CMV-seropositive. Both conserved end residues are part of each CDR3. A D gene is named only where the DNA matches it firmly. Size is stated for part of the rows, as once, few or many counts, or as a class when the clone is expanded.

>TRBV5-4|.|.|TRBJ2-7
TGTGCCAGCAGCTCACAGGGCGGCGGGCAGTACTTC
CASSSQGGGQYF
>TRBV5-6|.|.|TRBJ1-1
TGTGCCAGCAGCACGGGAGATCACACTGAAGCTTTCTTT
CASSTGDHTEAFF
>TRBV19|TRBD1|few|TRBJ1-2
TGTGCCAGTAGAACCCCGGGACAGGGAGTCCCTGGCTACACCTTC
CASRTPGQGVPGYTF
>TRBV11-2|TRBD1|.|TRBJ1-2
TGTGCCAGCAGCTTAAATACAGGGGGCTATGGCTACACCTTC
CASSLNTGGYGYTF
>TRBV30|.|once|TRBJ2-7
TGTGCCTGGAGTGCCCTAACCCAGGGGCGCGAGCAGTACTTC
CAWSALTQGREQYF
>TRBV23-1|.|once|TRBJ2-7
TGCGCCAGCAGGCCATTTGACAGCGCTGACTCCTACGAGCAGTACTTC
CASRPFDSADSYEQYF
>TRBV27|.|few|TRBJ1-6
TGTGCCAGCAGTCATCCGGGAGCCTATAATTCACCCCTCCACTTT
CASSHPGAYNSPLHF
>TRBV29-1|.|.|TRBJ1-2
TGCAGCGCTGAGACGGGTTATGGCTACACCTTC
CSAETGYGYTF
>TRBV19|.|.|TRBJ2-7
TGTGCCAGTAGTAGTAAAATTTTGGCGGGCCAAACCAAATACGAGCAGTACTTC
CASSSKILAGQTKYEQYF
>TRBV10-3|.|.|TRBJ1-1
TGTGCCATCAGTGAGCAGTTGAACACTGAAGCTTTCTTT
CAISEQLNTEAFF
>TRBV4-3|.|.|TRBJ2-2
TGCGCCAGCAGCCAAGGACGGGGAGGGGAGCTGTTTTTT
CASSQGRGGELFF
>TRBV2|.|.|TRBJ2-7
TGTGCCAGCAGTACCGGCTACGAGCAGTACTTC
CASSTGYEQYF
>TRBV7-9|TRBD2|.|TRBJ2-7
TGTGCCAGCAGCTTAGGGACTAGCGGGTCCCACGAGCAGTACTTC
CASSLGTSGSHEQYF
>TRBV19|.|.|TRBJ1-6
TGTGCCAGTAGGACCCAGGGTAACTCCTATAATTCACCCCTCCACTTT
CASRTQGNSYNSPLHF
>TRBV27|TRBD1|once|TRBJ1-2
TGTGCCAGCAGTTCGCCAACAGGGGGCTGGGGCTACACCTTC
CASSSPTGGWGYTF
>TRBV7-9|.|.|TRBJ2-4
TGTGCCAGCCAACGGGATTACAAAAACATTCAGTACTTC
CASQRDYKNIQYF
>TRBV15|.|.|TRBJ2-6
TGTGCCACCAGCGACAGGCTGGACGTCTCTGGGGCCAACGTCCTGACTTTC
CATSDRLDVSGANVLTF
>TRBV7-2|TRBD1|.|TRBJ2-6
TGTGCCAGCAGCAGAGGGGGCGCTGGGGCCAACGTCCTGACTTTC
CASSRGGAGANVLTF
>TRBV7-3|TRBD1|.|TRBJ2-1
TGTGCCAGCAGCTTTACAGGGGGCGATGAGCAGTTCTTC
CASSFTGGDEQFF
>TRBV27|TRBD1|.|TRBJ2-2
TGTGCCAGCAGTTTAAAATCCCCGGGACAGGCGAACACCGGGGAGCTGTTTTTT
CASSLKSPGQANTGELFF
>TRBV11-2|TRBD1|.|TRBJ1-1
TGTGCCAGCAGGGTATCGACAGGGCGGACTGAAGCTTTCTTT
CASRVSTGRTEAFF
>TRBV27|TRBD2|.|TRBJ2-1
TGTGCCAGCAGTTCCAGCGGGAGGGCCCTTACCCGGGTCAATGAGCAGTTCTTC
CASSSSGRALTRVNEQFF
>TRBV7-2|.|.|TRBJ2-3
TGTGCCAGCAGCTCGGTAGCTCTAGGCACAGATACGCAGTATTTT
CASSSVALGTDTQYF
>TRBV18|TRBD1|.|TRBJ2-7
TGTGCCAGCTCACCCTATCCGAGACAGGGGTACGAGCAGTACTTC
CASSPYPRQGYEQYF
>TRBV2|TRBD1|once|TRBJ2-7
TGTGCCAGCAGTGTTTCGGACAGGGGAAGCGAGCAGTACTTC
CASSVSDRGSEQYF
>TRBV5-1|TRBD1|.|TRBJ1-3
TGCGCCAGCAGCTCCACAGACTTCGACAGGGCTGGAAACACCATATATTTT
CASSSTDFDRAGNTIYF
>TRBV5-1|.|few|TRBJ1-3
TGCGCCAGCAGCCCCGGGGTCCCCTCTGGAAACACCATATATTTT
CASSPGVPSGNTIYF
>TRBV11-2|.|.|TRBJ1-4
TGTGCCAGCAGCTTCGGGGGTACTAATGAAAAACTGTTTTTT
CASSFGGTNEKLFF
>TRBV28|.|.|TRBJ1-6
TGTGCCAGCAGAAACTTAGCCTATAATTCACCCCTCCACTTT
CASRNLAYNSPLHF
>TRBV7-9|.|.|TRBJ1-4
TGTGCCAGCAGCTTACGAGGGCTGGGTGAAAAACTGTTTTTT
CASSLRGLGEKLFF
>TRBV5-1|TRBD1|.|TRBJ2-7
TGCGCCAGCAGCTTGACAGGGGAAGCCTACGAGCAGTACTTC
CASSLTGEAYEQYF
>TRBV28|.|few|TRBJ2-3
TGTGCCAGCAGTTATGGACAGTGGTACACAGATACGCAGTATTTT
CASSYGQWYTDTQYF
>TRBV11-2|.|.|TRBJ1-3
TGTGCCAGCAGCCCCGTCAGGGCCAGCACTGGAAACACCATATATTTT
CASSPVRASTGNTIYF
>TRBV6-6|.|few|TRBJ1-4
TGTGCCAGCAGTTTTCGGACTGTCTCTGTGTTTTTT
CASSFRTVSVFF
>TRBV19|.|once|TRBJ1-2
TGTGCCAGTAGTAGAGACAGATCCTATGGCTACACCTTC
CASSRDRSYGYTF
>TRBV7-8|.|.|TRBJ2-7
TGTGCCAGCAGCTCTACAGTTGAATACGAGCAGTACTTC
CASSSTVEYEQYF
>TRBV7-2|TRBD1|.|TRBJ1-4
TGTGCCAGCAGCCCAACCCCGGGACAGAGGGAAAAACTGTTTTTT
CASSPTPGQREKLFF
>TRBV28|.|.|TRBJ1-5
TGTGCCAGCAGTTCTTTCAGTCAGCCCCAGCATTTT
CASSSFSQPQHF
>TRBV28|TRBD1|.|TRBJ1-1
TGTGCCAGCAGCAGACAGGGCACTGAAGCTTTCTTT
CASSRQGTEAFF
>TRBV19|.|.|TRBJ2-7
TGTGCCAGTAGTGACCGGGACTCCTCCTACGAGCAGTACTTC
CASSDRDSSYEQYF
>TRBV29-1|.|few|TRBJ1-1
TGCAGCGCAGAGACAGGCTATGAAGCTTTCTTT
CSAETGYEAFF
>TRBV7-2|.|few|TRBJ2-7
TGTGCCAGCAGCTTGGCAAGAGGAAGCGAGCAGTACTTC
CASSLARGSEQYF
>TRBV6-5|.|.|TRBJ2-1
TGTGCCAGCAGTTACTCGGGGGGTAGCTACAATGAGCAGTTCTTC
CASSYSGGSYNEQFF
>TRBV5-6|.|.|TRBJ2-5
TGTGCCAGCAGCTTGTGGACGGACTACCAAGAGACCCAGTACTTC
CASSLWTDYQETQYF
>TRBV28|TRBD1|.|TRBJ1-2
TGTGCCAGCAGTCCTCCCGGGACAGCAAGCTATGGCTACACCTTC
CASSPPGTASYGYTF
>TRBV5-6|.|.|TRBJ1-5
TGTGCCAGCAGCTTGGGGTCCTACAATCAGCCCCAGCATTTT
CASSLGSYNQPQHF
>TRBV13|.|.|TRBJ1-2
TGTGCCAGCAGCTTAGGGAGACAGATCTATGGCTACACCTTC
CASSLGRQIYGYTF
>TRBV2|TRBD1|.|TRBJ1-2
TGTGCCAGCAGTGAAGAACAGGGGATGGACTATGGCTACACCTTC
CASSEEQGMDYGYTF
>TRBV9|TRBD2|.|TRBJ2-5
TGTGCCAGCAGTCCAAGCGGGGGGGCCCAAGAGACCCAGTACTTC
CASSPSGGAQETQYF
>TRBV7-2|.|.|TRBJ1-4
TGTGCCAGCAGCTTAGGACCCCCTTCTCGGGGGGGCCAGGATGAAAAACTGTTTTTT
CASSLGPPSRGGQDEKLFF
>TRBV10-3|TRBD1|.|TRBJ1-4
TGTGCCATCAGTGAGCGGTCCGGACAGGGGGATAGGGAAAAACTGTTTTTT
CAISERSGQGDREKLFF
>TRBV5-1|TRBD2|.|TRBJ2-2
TGCGCCAGCAGCTTGGGCCCTAGCGGGGAAGTCACCGGGGAGCTGTTTTTT
CASSLGPSGEVTGELFF
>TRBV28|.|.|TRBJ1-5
TGTGCCAGCAGTTTAGTAAGCCAGCCCCAGCATTTT
CASSLVSQPQHF
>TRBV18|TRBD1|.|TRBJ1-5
TGTGCCAGCTCACGACCGGGACAGGGGAAGGGTCAGCCCCAGCATTTT
CASSRPGQGKGQPQHF
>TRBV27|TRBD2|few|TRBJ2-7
TGTGCCAGCACCCCGGGAGGGGGAGAGCAGTACTTC
CASTPGGGEQYF
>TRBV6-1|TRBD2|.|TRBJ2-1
TGTGCCAGCAGTTCCGGGACTAGCGGGGGGGGAGATCAGTTCTTC
CASSSGTSGGGDQFF
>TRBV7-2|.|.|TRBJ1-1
TGTGCCAGCAGCTCCCGGGGGGGGCCTGAAGCTTTCTTT
CASSSRGGPEAFF
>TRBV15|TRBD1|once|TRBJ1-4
TGTGCCACCAGCGGTGGGACAGGGGCTGAAAAACTGTTTTTT
CATSGGTGAEKLFF
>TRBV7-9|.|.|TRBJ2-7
TGTGCCAGCAGCTTATTCCCTACTAGTTACGAGCAGTACTTC
CASSLFPTSYEQYF
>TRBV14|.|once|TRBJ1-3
TGTGCCAGCAGCCCAGGAAACACCATATATTTT
CASSPGNTIYF